This T cell receptor (beta chain) stems from a study of identifying expanded T cells in peripheral blood. Study-level results: Approximately 1.2 clones differed between technical replicates, versus about 16 and 19 over time. Approximately two-week clone count variance significantly increased as total template count grew.

Notes on this clone: Its antigen is unidentified.

CDR1 SNHLY and CDR2 FYNNEI come from the germline V gene. This CDR3 is 15 amino acids long. Trimming at V came to 3 bases and at J to 8 bases, leaving 8 bases not matched to a gene. Data came from immunoSEQ multiplex PCR; TCRdb stores just in-frame clones and leaves some out. The table has about 85,000 clones, more than 75% seen once; the top ten hold 15% to 20%. The sequence derives from a person between 18 and 75 years old in good health. The J gene is TRBJ1-2, the V gene TRBV2; 11 nucleotides line up with TRBD1. The sample comprised blood. In DNA, the CDR3 is TGTGCCAGCAGTGACGCGGGACAGGGGGTTGCAGGCTACACCTTC. Its protein is CASSDAGQGVAGYTF.